This TCR beta chain was captured by sequencing in a study of blood T cells in healthy people across ages. The second PCR ran roughly 6 to 11 cycles with a sample-barcoded 5' primer and J-beta primers. TCRdb reprocessed the 5' RACE reads via MiXCR and lists one record per CDR3 protein. The sample includes roughly 2 million distinct CDR3 sequences, 49% of them seen just once. Germline V CDR1 and CDR2: SGDLS, YYNGEE. CDR3 size: 17 residues. J lost 2 bases, V lost 3 bases, and 8 bases had no gene match. V gene TRBV9 combines with J gene TRBJ2-3; 11 bases are shared with TRBD2. The sequence was obtained from a middle-aged woman in good health. Sequenced sample: blood. For the CDR3, the DNA is TGTGCCAGCAGCGCCACCTCACTAGCGGGGGTCACAGATACGCAGTATTTT. Protein product: CASSATSLAGVTDTQYF.